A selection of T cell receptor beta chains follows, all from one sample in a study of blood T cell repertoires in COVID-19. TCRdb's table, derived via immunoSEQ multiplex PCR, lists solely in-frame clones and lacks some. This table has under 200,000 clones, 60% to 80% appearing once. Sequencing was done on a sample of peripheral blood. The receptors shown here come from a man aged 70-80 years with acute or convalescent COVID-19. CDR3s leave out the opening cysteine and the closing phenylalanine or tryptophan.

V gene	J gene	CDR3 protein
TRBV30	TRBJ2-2	ASLAGGELF
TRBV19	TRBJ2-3	ASSPTGTSGSRNTQY
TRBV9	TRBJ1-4	ASSGGLYPEKLF
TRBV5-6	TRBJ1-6	ASSLFGSPLH
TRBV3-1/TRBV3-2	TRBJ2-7	ASSQASGGAYEQY
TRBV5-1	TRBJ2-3	ASRAGASTNTDTQY
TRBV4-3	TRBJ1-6	ASSQEWGVGSPLH
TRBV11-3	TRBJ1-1	ASSLVGGTEAF
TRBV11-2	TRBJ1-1	ASSTGWGVNTEAF
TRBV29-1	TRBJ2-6	SARPGAGANVLT
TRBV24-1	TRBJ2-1	ATSDATGRSYNEQF
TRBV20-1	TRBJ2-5	SASYRETQY
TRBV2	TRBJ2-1	ASRATGGLTIEQF
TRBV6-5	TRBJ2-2	ASSYSKSTGELF
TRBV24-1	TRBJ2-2	ATRSSGPYTGELF
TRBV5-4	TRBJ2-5	ASSFREWQETQY
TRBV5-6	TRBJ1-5	ASSIRGTGSNQPQH
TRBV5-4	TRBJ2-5	ASSLGLAGTQETQY
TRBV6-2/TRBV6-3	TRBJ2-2	ASSWPGTNTGELF
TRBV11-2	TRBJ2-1	ASSLGGLAGVAYNEQF
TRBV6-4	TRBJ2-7	ASSDSRRGSRVYEQY
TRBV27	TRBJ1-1	ASSLYGPTEGEAF
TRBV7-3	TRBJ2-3	ASSFQGWADTQY
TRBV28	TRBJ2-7	ASSFPLRQYEQY
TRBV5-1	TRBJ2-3	ASSLWAGAVDTQY
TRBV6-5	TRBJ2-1	ASSRRLGDEQF
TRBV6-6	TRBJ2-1	ASTQDRQNEQF
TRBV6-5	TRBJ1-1	ASMGQSRWAF
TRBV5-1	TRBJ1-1	ASSLPGQGSSEAF
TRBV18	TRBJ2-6	ASSPIQGTLSGANVLT
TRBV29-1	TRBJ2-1	SVVKGGAFYNEQF
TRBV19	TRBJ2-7	ASKGQGNSYEQY